These 29 T cell receptor beta chains were sequenced from one sample in a study of radiation and T cells in renal cell carcinoma. Produced via immunoSEQ multiplex PCR; TCRdb's table is partial and in-frame only. Of roughly 53,000 clones listed, roughly 84% are singletons. Described time point: baseline pretreatment blood. Noted treatment: 15 Gy SBRT to primary tumor, nephrectomy 4 weeks later. Here the sequenced sample was blood, taken from a patient whose treatment included radiotherapy and nephrectomy. The receptors were gathered from a woman in her 70s with renal cell carcinoma.

This chain connects TRBV10-3 to TRBJ2-3, with 7 bases matching TRBD2. CDR1 is ENHRY and CDR2 is SYGVKD in the germline V gene. Germline trimming cut 3 bases from V and 0 bases from J; bases unmatched to any gene: 6. The CDR3 has 16 residues. The CDR3 loop is CAISESGGESTDTQYF. Written as DNA, the CDR3 is TGTGCCATCAGTGAATCGGGAGGCGAGAGCACAGATACGCAGTATTTT.

The V call is TRBV7-2, the J call TRBJ2-7; D gene unclear. CDR3 length: 13 amino acids. Trimming took off 0 bases at V and 4 bases at J, with 7 bases between the two ends. Per the germline V gene, CDR1 is SGHTA and CDR2 is FQGNSA. CDR3 loop: CASSLAAIYEQYF. CDR3 DNA sequence: TGTGCCAGCAGCTTAGCGGCAATTTACGAGCAGTACTTC.

V and J are TRBV6-6 and TRBJ1-2; 9 bases match TRBD1. CDR1 MNHNY and CDR2 SVGAGI come from the germline V gene (reference sequence). The trim removed 6 bases at V and 5 bases at J, leaving 4 bases unmatched. The CDR3 is 13 residues long. This CDR3 is CASSPDRGYGYTF. In nucleotides, the CDR3 is TGTGCCAGCAGCCCGGACAGGGGTTATGGCTACACCTTC.

The chain carries TRBV5-1 and TRBJ2-1; D possibly corresponds to TRBD1 (5 bases). The CDR3 is 14 residues long. CDR1 is SGHRS and CDR2 is YFSETQ in the germline V gene. Trimming stripped 0 bases from V and 2 bases from J, with 6 bases between. The CDR3 is CASSLADTYNEQFF. Here the CDR3 DNA reads TGCGCCAGCAGCTTGGCGGACACCTACAATGAGCAGTTCTTC.

This chain joins TRBV7-2 and TRBJ2-5, with D unresolved. The J call may be incorrect, as the DNA end agrees better with TRBJ2-7. The CDR3 is made up of 14 amino acids. CDR1 and CDR2 from the germline V gene are SGHTA and FQGNSA. The CDR3: CASSLSRPSGEQYF. The CDR3 DNA is TGTGCCAGCAGCTTATCCAGACCCTCAGGCGAGCAGTACTTC.

The chain is built from TRBV21-1 and TRBJ1-2. TRBV21-1 is reported as a pseudogene. This CDR3 is built from 17 residues. Here the CDR3 DNA reads TGTGCCAGCACCAGCAAAGGGGGGGCAGGGATTGACGATGGCTACACCTTC. Protein product: CASTSKGGAGIDDGYTF.

This clone was seen once. The V and J genes are TRBV9 and TRBJ1-3; no firm D call. Germline CDR1 is SGDLS and CDR2 is YYNGEE. V gave up 0 bases and J gave up 3 bases, with 7 bases separating them. This CDR3 region has 14 residues. CDR3 in amino acids: CASSVVPDGNTIYF. The CDR3 DNA reads as TGTGCCAGCAGCGTAGTCCCGGATGGAAACACCATATATTTT.

The table lists this clone with a count of one. The J gene is TRBJ2-1, the V gene TRBV9; 9 bases line up with TRBD2. From germline, CDR1 is SGDLS and CDR2 YYNGEE. With 0 bases clipped from V and 9 bases from J, the junction kept 7 bases outside the gene matches. The CDR3 extends over 15 amino acids. The CDR3: CASSVVSGGPPEQFF. CDR3 DNA: TGTGCCAGCAGCGTAGTTAGCGGGGGTCCCCCTGAGCAGTTCTTC.

The chain's CDR3 is CASSYLGVYNEQFF. The CDR3 DNA sequence: TGTGCCAGCAGTTACTTGGGGGTTTACAATGAGCAGTTCTTC. V usage is TRBV6-6 and J usage is TRBJ2-1; tentatively, D is TRBD1 or TRBD2 (5 bases each). The CDR3 contains 14 residues. V lost 1 base and J 4 bases, leaving 8 bases between the germline ends. CDR1 and CDR2 (germline): MNHNY, SVGAGI (reference sequence).

This clone was detected ten times or more. The CDR3 sequence: CASSVIGNEQFF. CDR3 coding DNA: TGTGCCAGCAGTGTAATAGGCAATGAGCAGTTCTTC. The V and J genes are TRBV27 and TRBJ2-1; D is unresolved. Germline CDR1 MNHEY, CDR2 SMNVEV (reference sequence). This CDR3 is built from 12 residues. V was cut by 5 bases and J by 6 bases, with 8 bases left in between.

The CDR3 is CASSQRGTLGYGYTF. The CDR3 DNA reads as TGCGCCAGCAGCCAGAGGGGGACTTTGGGCTATGGCTACACCTTC. The chain has TRBV4-1 and TRBJ1-2; the D gene is possibly TRBD1 (6 bases). V was pared by 3 bases and J by 4 bases, with 15 bases between. CDR3 size: 15 residues. The germline gives CDR1 MGHRA, CDR2 YSYEKL.

For the CDR3, the DNA is TGTGCCAGCAGCTTAAATTCGGCGGATGGCTACACCTTC. Translated: CASSLNSADGYTF. The J gene is TRBJ1-2, the V gene TRBV7-3; the D is unclear. V shed 1 base and J shed 6 bases, with 9 bases lying between them. Per germline, CDR1 SGHTA and CDR2 FQGTGA. This CDR3 is 13 amino acids long.

The rearrangement links TRBV7-2 to TRBJ2-3; D uncertain. V lost 2 bases, J lost 2 bases, and 8 bases lay in between. Germline values: CDR1 SGHTA, CDR2 FQGNSA. CDR3 length: 14 amino acids. CDR3: CASSLRVITDTQYF. The CDR3 nucleotides are TGTGCCAGCAGCTTAAGGGTTATCACAGATACGCAGTATTTT. Full variable domain (rest looked up from reference TRBV7-2 and TRBJ2-3): GAGVSQSPSNKVTEKGKDVELRCDPISGHTALYWYRQSLGQGLEFLIYFQGNSAPDKSGLPSDRFSAERTGGSVSTLTIQRTQQEDSAVYLCASSLRVITDTQYFGPGTRLTVL.

The chain recombines TRBV29-1 with TRBJ1-5; D not certain. The germline CDR1 and CDR2 sequences are SQVTM and ANQGSEA. There are 12 residues in the CDR3. Trimming removed 6 bases at V and 0 bases at J, with 6 bases between. The CDR3 reads CSVRNSNQPQHF. CDR3 DNA sequence: TGCAGCGTCCGTAATAGCAATCAGCCCCAGCATTTT.

This clone was seen only a few times. This chain links TRBV4-3 with TRBJ2-3; 8 nucleotides align to TRBD1. Unmatched junction bases numbered 10, after V lost 5 bases and J lost 6 bases. This CDR3 has 15 amino acids. Germline V CDR1 and CDR2: LGHNA, YSLEER. CDR3 protein: CASSSHQGDRDTQYF. CDR3 in DNA: TGCGCCAGCAGCTCTCATCAGGGGGACAGGGATACGCAGTATTTT.

The rearrangement uses TRBV19 and TRBJ2-3, with unresolved D. This CDR3 comprises 13 residues. Germline V CDR1 and CDR2: LNHDA, SQIVND (reference sequence). V was trimmed by 5 bases and J by 1 base, leaving 7 bases between them. CDR3 amino acids: CASSLLGTDTQYF. DNA for the CDR3: TGTGCCAGTAGTCTATTGGGCACAGATACGCAGTATTTT.

The chain combines TRBV7-9 with TRBJ2-3; TRBD1 agrees at 8 bases. The J segment lost 14 bases and the V segment lost 3 bases, leaving 7 bases of the junction unmatched. Germline V gene data show CDR1 as SEHNR and CDR2 as FQNEAQ (reference sequence). This CDR3 comprises 12 residues. CDR3 sequence (DNA): TGTGCCAGCAGCTTGGGACAGGTTGGTCCGTATTTT. Translating gives CASSLGQVGPYF.

The V and J genes are TRBV6-1 and TRBJ2-7; D uncertain. CDR1 is MNHNS and CDR2 is SASEGT in the germline V gene. Deletions cut 5 bases from V and 4 bases from J, with 9 bases between. This CDR3 is built from 12 residues. The CDR3 sequence is CASSSGDYEQYF. For the CDR3, the DNA is TGTGCCAGCAGTTCAGGAGATTACGAGCAGTACTTC.

This clone was seen only once. The chain carries TRBV5-1 and TRBJ1-1; possible D gene TRBD1, 6 bases. V was clipped by 0 bases and J by 11 bases, with 11 bases between them. Germline V lookup: CDR1 SGHRS, CDR2 YFSETQ. This CDR3 contains 12 residues. The CDR3 here is CASSLEGVRAFF. CDR3 bases: TGCGCCAGCAGCTTGGAGGGGGTTCGGGCTTTCTTT.

The V gene is TRBV28, the J gene TRBJ1-2; 8 positions agree with TRBD1. Germline CDR1 MDHEN, CDR2 SYDVKM. Trimming at V came to 5 bases and at J to 6 bases, leaving 20 bases not matched to a gene. The CDR3 is 18 amino acids. CDR3 sequence reads: CASSLISGGGLRDNGYTF. As DNA, the CDR3 is TGTGCCAGCAGTCTAATTTCAGGGGGCGGTCTTCGAGATAATGGCTACACCTTC.

Only a few counts were recorded for this clone. The chain uses TRBV9 and TRBJ2-3; D gene unclear. There are 14 residues in the CDR3. Trimming stripped 3 bases from V and 6 bases from J, with 14 bases between. From germline, CDR1 is SGDLS and CDR2 YYNGEE. In DNA, the CDR3 is TGTGCCAGCAGCGACCCTGGGGTTCAGGATACGCAGTATTTT. Its protein is CASSDPGVQDTQYF.

This clone came up a few times. The genes are TRBV2 and TRBJ1-5, with 7 bases that match TRBD1. The CDR3 spans 14 residues. V lost 7 bases to trimming and J lost 4 bases; unmatched junction nucleotides: 7. Germline V gene data show CDR1 as SNHLY and CDR2 as FYNNEI. The CDR3, as DNA: TGTGCCAGCACCCTGACAGGGTTTAATCAGCCCCAGCATTTT. Protein: CASTLTGFNQPQHF.

The V and J genes are TRBV9 and TRBJ2-3, with 8 bases identical to TRBD1. The CDR3 extends over 16 amino acids. CDR1 and CDR2 from the germline V gene are SGDLS and YYNGEE. V shed 3 bases and J 2 bases; nucleotides not matched to a gene: 8. The CDR3 region is CASSAQTGALTDTQYF. The CDR3 region has the DNA TGTGCCAGCAGCGCGCAGACAGGGGCCCTCACAGATACGCAGTATTTT.

V is TRBV11-3 and J is TRBJ2-1; 12 nucleotides match TRBD2. In germline, CDR1 is SGHNT, CDR2 YENEEA. This CDR3 comprises 18 residues. The junction had 8 bases not matched to a gene; V was cut back by 2 bases and J by 3 bases. The CDR3 sequence is CASSLSRTSGTGYNEQFF. The DNA for the CDR3 is TGTGCCAGCAGCTTATCCAGGACTAGCGGGACAGGCTACAATGAGCAGTTCTTC. The variable domain in full, with the rest retrieved from reference TRBV11-3 and TRBJ2-1, is EAGVVQSPRYKIIEKKQPVAFWCNPISGHNTLYWYLQNLGQGPELLIRYENEEAVDDSQLPKDRFSAERLKGVDSTLKIQPAELGDSAVYLCASSLSRTSGTGYNEQFFGPGTRLTVL.

In its sample, this clone was seen once. The genes are TRBV7-8 and TRBJ2-1, with unresolved D. Germline-derived CDR1 and CDR2 are SGHVS and FQNEAQ. The CDR3 is 17 amino acids. V shed 5 bases and J shed 0 bases, with 17 bases lying between them. CDR3 DNA sequence: TGTGCCAGCAGCCCCACCCGGACCGTGAGCTCCTACAATGAGCAGTTCTTC. Protein product: CASSPTRTVSSYNEQFF.

CDR3 loop: CASSREQGSGYTF. The CDR3, as DNA: TGTGCCAGCAGCCGAGAACAGGGGTCTGGCTACACCTTC. The V call is TRBV11-1, the J call TRBJ1-2; TRBD1 agrees at 7 bases. The length of the CDR3 is 13 residues. The germline V gene has CDR1 SGHAT and CDR2 FQDESV (reference sequence). V was pared by 5 bases and J by 7 bases, with 7 bases of the junction left unmatched.

V and J are TRBV7-9 and TRBJ2-7; D is uncertain. CDR1 SEHNR and CDR2 FQNEAQ come from the germline V gene (reference sequence). This CDR3 contains 14 residues. V lost 5 bases and J lost 5, with 16 bases in between. The CDR3 protein is CASSRSERAHEQYF. The CDR3 nucleotides read TGTGCCAGCAGCCGGTCGGAAAGGGCCCACGAGCAGTACTTC. Full variable domain (missing parts from reference TRBV7-9 and TRBJ2-7): DTGVSQNPRHKITKRGQNVTFRCDPISEHNRLYWYRQTLGQGPEFLTYFQNEAQLEKSRLLSDRFSAERPKGSFSTLEIQRTEQGDSAMYLCASSRSERAHEQYFGPGTRLTVT.

The chain combines TRBV6-5 with TRBJ2-7; TRBD2 matches at 10 bases. Unmatched junction bases numbered 8, after V lost 2 bases and J lost 7 bases. The germline CDR1 and CDR2 sequences are MNHEY and SVGAGI. CDR3 length equals 15 residues. The CDR3 nucleotides read TGTGCCAGCAGTTACACTAGCGGGGAGGCGGGTGAGCAGTACTTC. It codes for CASSYTSGEAGEQYF.

The CDR3 bases are TGTGCCAGCAGCGTCGGTACGAGCTCCTACGAGCAGTACTTC. This translates into CASSVGTSSYEQYF. This sequence joins TRBV7-8 and TRBJ2-7; D uncertain. The CDR3 sequence is 14 residues long. From germline, CDR1 is SGHVS and CDR2 FQNEAQ. Trimming left V 5 bases short and J 0 bases short, with 11 bases between. Looking up the rest from reference TRBV7-8 and TRBJ2-7 gives the full variable domain: GAGVSQSPRYKVAKRGQDVALRCDPISGHVSLFWYQQALGQGPEFLTYFQNEAQLDKSGLPSDRFFAERPEGSVSTLKIQRTQQEDSAVYLCASSVGTSSYEQYFGPGTRLTVT.